This TCR beta chain was retrieved from a study of blood T cell repertoires in COVID-19. The overall study: PBMCs, B-cell-depleted T cells, or T cells were the source of the cDNA or gDNA that made up the material.

The CDR3 runs 18 residues. V was clipped by 0 bases and J by 7 bases, with 22 bases between them. Per germline, CDR1 SGHAT and CDR2 FQNNGV. Measured with immunoSEQ multiplex PCR; TCRdb has only the in-frame clones, and not every one. In the table there are 200,000 to 250,000 clones, less than 85% of which are singletons. This TCR was sampled from a woman aged 80 or over with COVID-19, enrolled during active disease. The specimen sequenced was peripheral blood. This chain connects TRBV11-2 to TRBJ2-1; D possibly corresponds to TRBD2 (5 bases). CDR3 bases: TGTGCCAGCAGCTTAGAAGGATTGAGGGCTAGAAGTCGTAATGAGCAGTTCTTC. Translating it yields CASSLEGLRARSRNEQFF.